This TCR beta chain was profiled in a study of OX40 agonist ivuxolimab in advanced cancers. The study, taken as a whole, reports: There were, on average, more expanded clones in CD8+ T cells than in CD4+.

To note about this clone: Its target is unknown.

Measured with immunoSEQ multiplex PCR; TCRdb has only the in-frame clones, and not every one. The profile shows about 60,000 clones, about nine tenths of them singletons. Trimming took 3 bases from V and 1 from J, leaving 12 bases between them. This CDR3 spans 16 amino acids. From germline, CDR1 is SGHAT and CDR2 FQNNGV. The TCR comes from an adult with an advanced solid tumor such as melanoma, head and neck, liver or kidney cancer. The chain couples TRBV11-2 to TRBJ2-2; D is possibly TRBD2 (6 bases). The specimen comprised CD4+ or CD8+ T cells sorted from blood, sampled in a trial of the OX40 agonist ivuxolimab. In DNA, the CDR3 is TGTGCCAGCAGCTTCGCGGGACTCCAGAACACCGGGGAGCTGTTTTTT. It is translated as CASSFAGLQNTGELFF.